The present TCR beta chain was sequenced within a study of response to subunit inactivated influenza vaccine (dated by TCRdb to the late 2010s). General notes on the study: Deep quantitative T cell receptor repertoire profiling was used in the study to track responses to a trivalent subunit inactivated influenza vaccine.

Libraries were built with RT-PCR. The listed sequencing device is Illumina HiSeq 2500. TCRdb reworked the public reads: Q25 trimming with fastp, MiXCR clone assembly, productive beta chains retained. For every CDR3 protein sequence, its rows merge into one entry that carries the most common genes and DNA. The sample profile shows over 750,000 distinct CDR3 sequences; approximately 22% of them were found once. 10% of the sample is held by the ten biggest clonotypes. What the work shows at the level of the full study, not this receptor alone: The authors suggested that each seasonal influenza vaccination may recruit only a limited number of new T cells.

This clonotype was observed a few times. Its binding antigen is unknown. The record has no base qualities; no much larger clone is one base away. CDR1 and CDR2 are drawn from the germline V gene (reference sequence): DFQATT, SNEGSKA. V gives up 4 bases and J gives up 4 bases, and the segment between their germline ends measures 10 bases. Counted from cysteine to phenylalanine, this CDR3 has 13 amino acids. Just the 39-base CDR3 DNA is kept, in frame starting at base 1. The chain employs TRBV20-1 and TRBJ2-2; the best D guess is TRBD1, with 5 bases matching. The sequencing here drew on PBMCs from blood, taken about 5 days after vaccination. This receptor was obtained from a man in his fifties who received an inactivated influenza vaccine. Donor details come from another sample of the same person, matched by shared clones. The DNA sequence is given as TGCAGTGCTACTGCAGGGCCCACCGGGGAGCTGTTTTTT. The encoded protein is CSATAGPTGELFF.